The 27 T cell receptor beta chains below were found in one sample sequenced in a study of low-dose radiotherapy and immunotherapy resistance in tumors. Time point defined: after trial treatment. The treatment is: LDRT plus nivolumab, ipilimumab, low-dose cyclophosphamide and aspirin (RACIN trial). TRAV- and TRBV-specific primers primed first-strand cDNA, covering alpha and beta chains. TCR amplification used 20 PCR cycles, a constant-region primer and a V-primer adapter. TCRdb called the reads again in MiXCR, with one record for every CDR3 protein. Altogether 65,000 to 85,000 distinct CDR3 sequences are present, less than 20% being singletons, with the ten largest covering 1.1% to 1.5%. Specimen: PBMCs, collected after low-dose radiotherapy plus immunotherapy. These receptor sequences come from a male donor with prostate cancer.

This clonotype was recorded many times. This chain connects TRBV7-2 to TRBJ2-7; TRBD2 agrees at 7 bases. The CDR3 runs to 14 residues. Germline-derived CDR1 and CDR2 are SGHTA and FQGNSA. The trim removed 5 bases at V and 2 bases at J, leaving 6 bases unmatched. The CDR3 loop reads CASSRGDRPYEQYF. DNA of the CDR3: TGTGCCAGCAGCCGGGGGGACCGACCCTACGAGCAGTACTTC.

This clonotype has a count of ten or more. The chain employs TRBV5-6 and TRBJ1-1; D remains unclear. The V end was cut by 2 bases, the J end by 2 bases, with 4 bases between. The CDR3 contains 12 residues. CDR1 is SGHDT, CDR2 YYEEEE, per germline. The CDR3 protein is CASSFDNTEAFF. The CDR3 bases are TGTGCCAGCAGCTTTGACAACACTGAAGCTTTCTTT.

This clonotype came up many times. The chain has TRBV7-2 and TRBJ2-3; 9 bases align to TRBD2. V dropped 5 bases and J dropped 9; count of bases not matched to a gene: 12. This CDR3 contains 15 residues. CDR1 and CDR2 (germline): SGHTA, FQGNSA. In nucleotides, the CDR3 is TGTGCCAGCAGCCCGGAAGGTCTGAGCGGGAGGACGCAGTATTTT. Translating gives CASSPEGLSGRTQYF. The complete variable domain, with remaining parts taken from reference TRBV7-2 and TRBJ2-3, reads GAGVSQSPSNKVTEKGKDVELRCDPISGHTALYWYRQSLGQGLEFLIYFQGNSAPDKSGLPSDRFSAERTGGSVSTLTIQRTQQEDSAVYLCASSPEGLSGRTQYFGPGTRLTVL.

This clonotype showed up many times. The V and J genes are TRBV5-4 and TRBJ2-2, with D unresolved. The CDR3 covers 17 residues. V dropped 1 base and J dropped 7 bases, with 20 bases sitting between them. CDR1 and CDR2 (germline): SGHNT, YYREEE (reference sequence). CDR3 DNA sequence: TGTGCCAGCAGCTTGAAATCGGGTCCCTCGGTCGACGGGGAGCTGTTTTTT. It translates to CASSLKSGPSVDGELFF. Variable domain in full (rest from reference TRBV5-4 and TRBJ2-2): ETGVTQSPTHLIKTRGQQVTLRCSSQSGHNTVSWYQQALGQGPQFIFQYYREEENGRGNFPPRFSGLQFPNYSSELNVNALELDDSALYLCASSLKSGPSVDGELFFGEGSRLTVL.

Many counts were recorded for this clonotype. This chain links TRBV5-1 with TRBJ2-3, with TRBD2 identical over 15 bases. This CDR3 contains 19 residues. Per germline, CDR1 SGHRS and CDR2 YFSETQ. V gave up 3 bases and J gave up 6 bases; unmatched junction bases: 14. This CDR3 reads CASSSPPGTSGRPADTQYF. The DNA for the CDR3 is TGCGCCAGCAGCTCACCCCCCGGGACTAGCGGGAGGCCAGCCGATACGCAGTATTTT.

A word on this clonotype: This likely reflects a read error, since a far larger clone is one base away. The chain has TRBV13 and TRBJ2-1; tentative D call: TRBD1 (5 bases). Per the germline V gene, CDR1 is PRHDT and CDR2 is FYEKMQ (reference sequence). The V gene lost 6 bases and the J gene lost 6 bases, with 12 bases spanning the gap. The CDR3 spans 13 residues. The CDR3 sequence is CASSDRRANEQFF. Here the CDR3 DNA reads TGTGCCAGCAGTGATCGCAGGGCCAATGAGCAGTTCTTC.

The rearrangement uses TRBV10-3 and TRBJ2-7; no definite D call. V was cut by 8 bases and J by 1 base, with 12 bases left in between. The CDR3 is 13 amino acids. Per the germline V gene, CDR1 is ENHRY and CDR2 is SYGVKD. The DNA for the CDR3 is TGTGCCATCTGGAGTTCCGAATCCTACGAGCAGTACTTC. This sequence encodes CAIWSSESYEQYF.

This clonotype showed up many times. J is TRBJ2-2 and V is TRBV28; D uncertain. Looked up from germline, CDR1 is MDHEN and CDR2 is SYDVKM. This CDR3 spans 16 amino acids. V was trimmed by 1 base and J by 1 base, leaving 10 bases between them. As DNA, the CDR3 is TGTGCCAGCAGTTTATCGGGCAGTCGGAACACCGGGGAGCTGTTTTTT. It is translated as CASSLSGSRNTGELFF.

This clonotype came up many times. The chain links TRBV29-1 to TRBJ1-5; D remains ambiguous. The CDR3 totals 16 residues. CDR1 is SQVTM and CDR2 is ANQGSEA in the germline V gene. The V end lost 0 bases, the J end lost 5 bases, and 17 bases lay between the germline ends. The CDR3 DNA reads TGCAGCGTTGAAGATAGGAGGTCCAGACAATATCAGCCCCAGCATTTT. Protein: CSVEDRRSRQYQPQHF.

The chain carries TRBV30 and TRBJ2-6; D not resolved. The CDR3 is made up of 14 amino acids. The germline V and J ends were trimmed by 1 base and 0 bases, with 4 bases remaining between them. Germline CDR1 GTSNPN, CDR2 SVGIG (reference sequence). This chain's CDR3 is CAWSEGSGANVLTF. CDR3 nucleotide sequence: TGTGCCTGGAGTGAAGGCTCTGGGGCCAACGTCCTGACTTTC.

This clonotype was recorded many times. V and J are TRBV29-1 and TRBJ2-7; 10 bases map to TRBD2. Trimming removed 1 base from V and 9 bases from J; junction bases left unmatched: 9. Germline lookup yields CDR1 SQVTM and CDR2 ANQGSEA. The CDR3 contains 14 residues. CDR3 loop: CSVEGGLAGERQYF. CDR3 DNA sequence: TGCAGCGTTGAAGGAGGTCTAGCGGGAGAGCGGCAGTACTTC.

The chain has TRBV27 and TRBJ2-5; no firm D call. This CDR3 has 15 amino acids. CDR1 is MNHEY, CDR2 SMNVEV, per germline (reference sequence). Trimming removed 4 bases at V and 4 bases at J, with 16 bases between. The CDR3 sequence is CASSSTSTIRETQYF. The CDR3 nucleotides are TGTGCCAGCAGTTCGACATCGACGATTAGAGAGACCCAGTACTTC.

Regarding this clonotype: A far more abundant clone sits one base away, making this likely a read error. The V and J genes are TRBV6-5 and TRBJ2-7; 10 bases map to TRBD1. This CDR3 has 14 residues. After removal of 2 bases from V and 5 bases from J, the junction contained 3 bases not matched to a gene. Germline CDR1 is MNHEY and CDR2 is SVGAGI. The CDR3 reads CASSYGTGVDEQYF. For the CDR3, the DNA is TGTGCCAGCAGTTACGGGACAGGGGTTGACGAGCAGTACTTC.

The V and J genes are TRBV29-1 and TRBJ2-3, with TRBD1 identical over 9 bases. The V and J ends lost 7 bases and 0 bases, in that order; junction bases with no gene match: 8. Germline CDR1 is SQVTM and CDR2 is ANQGSEA. There are 15 residues in the CDR3. The CDR3 region is CSAIGQGPSTDTQYF. The CDR3 DNA sequence: TGCAGCGCCATCGGACAGGGGCCTAGCACAGATACGCAGTATTTT.

The chain employs TRBV13 and TRBJ2-3; D uncertain. The CDR3 loop spans 13 amino acids. V gave up 6 bases and J gave up 0 bases, with 7 bases separating them. Germline CDR1 reads PRHDT; CDR2 reads FYEKMQ (reference sequence). The CDR3 DNA is TGTGCCAGCAGAGGAGTCAGCACAGATACGCAGTATTTT. Its translation: CASRGVSTDTQYF. The full variable domain, with the rest looked up from reference TRBV13 and TRBJ2-3, is AAGVIQSPRHLIKEKRETATLKCYPIPRHDTVYWYQQGPGQDPQFLISFYEKMQSDKGSIPDRFSAQQFSDYHSELNMSSLELGDSALYFCASRGVSTDTQYFGPGTRLTVL.

This clonotype was recorded many times. The chain recombines TRBV28 with TRBJ1-5, with 9 positions matching TRBD1. Germline V lookup: CDR1 MDHEN, CDR2 SYDVKM. This CDR3 has 19 amino acids. Trimming removed 6 bases from V and 0 bases from J; junction bases left unmatched: 15. The CDR3 coding sequence is TGTGCCAGCAGCTTCGGACCGGGACAGGGCTACTATAGCAATCAGCCCCAGCATTTT. This sequence encodes CASSFGPGQGYYSNQPQHF.

Many counts were recorded for this clonotype. The rearrangement links TRBV7-9 to TRBJ2-7, with 7 bases that match TRBD1. The CDR3 extends over 14 amino acids. The ends lost 4 bases at V and 3 bases at J; junction bases unmatched: 6. CDR1 is SEHNR, CDR2 FQNEAQ, per germline (reference sequence). The CDR3, as DNA: TGTGCCAGCAGCTCGGTGGCAGGGGGCTACGAGCAGTACTTC. It translates to CASSSVAGGYEQYF.

This chain uses TRBV6-8 with TRBJ2-1; 7 bases agree with TRBD1. The CDR3 has 13 residues. In germline, CDR1 is MNHGY, CDR2 SAAAGT. With V trimmed by 6 bases and J by 7 bases, 6 bases remained unmatched. CDR3 bases: TGTGCCAGCAGGACAGGGCTAGCAAATGAGCAGTTCTTC. Amino acid sequence: CASRTGLANEQFF.

This clonotype was seen repeatedly, ten times or more. The chain joins TRBV12-3 or TRBV12-4 to TRBJ2-5; D gene uncertain. The germline V and J ends were trimmed by 8 bases and 1 base, with 14 bases remaining between them. The CDR3 contains 14 residues. This CDR3 reads CASGLLGVQETQYF. The CDR3 DNA follows: TGTGCCAGCGGATTACTGGGTGTCCAAGAGACCCAGTACTTC.

This clonotype was picked up many times. The chain combines TRBV24-1 with TRBJ2-3; TRBD2 matches 9 bases. The CDR3 runs to 14 residues. V lost 10 bases to trimming and J lost 4 bases; unmatched junction nucleotides: 8. Looked up from germline, CDR1 is KGHDR and CDR2 is SFDVKD. CDR3 residues: CATGSGSHADTQYF. The CDR3 nucleotides read TGTGCCACTGGTAGCGGGAGTCACGCAGATACGCAGTATTTT.

A remark on this clonotype: No DNA is shown, since the ends of the CDR3 on it are uncertain; the CDR3 is the one TCRdb lists. The chain carries TRBV7-8 and TRBJ2-2; TRBD1 is the table's D call and was not checked against the DNA. Germline CDR1 SGHVS, CDR2 FQNEAQ. The CDR3 has 16 residues if both end residues are counted. The CDR3 sequence is CASSSRTAGELFFFFF.

The table lists this clonotype with a few counts. The CDR3 DNA reads as TGCAGCGCCTCAGCCGGCGGGGCCGGCGAGCAGTACTTC. Its translation is CSASAGGAGEQYF. This rearrangement joins TRBV29-1 to TRBJ2-7, with a tentative D call TRBD2 (6 bases). Trimming stripped 7 bases from V and 6 bases from J, with 19 bases between. The CDR3 has 13 residues. Germline CDR1 SQVTM, CDR2 ANQGSEA.

For this clonotype: A much more abundant neighbour one base away suggests this may be a read error. The genes are TRBV5-1 and TRBJ2-3, with 7 bases lining up with TRBD2. Germline V gene lookup returns CDR1 SGHRS and CDR2 YFSETQ. This CDR3 is built from 16 residues. V shed 6 bases, J shed 0 bases, and the junction held 10 bases outside the gene matches. CDR3 bases: TGCGCCAGCATCCTGAACCAGCGGGGTAGCACAGATACGCAGTATTTT. Translation: CASILNQRGSTDTQYF. Based on the CDR3 plus reference TRBV5-1 and TRBJ2-3, the full variable domain is KAGVTQTPRYLIKTRGQQVTLSCSPISGHRSVSWYQQTPGQGLQFLFEYFSETQRNKGNFPGRFSGRQFSNSRSEMNVSTLELGDSALYLCASILNQRGSTDTQYFGPGTRLTVL.

This clonotype qualifies as medium-sized. The chain links TRBV29-1 to TRBJ2-5, with D possibly TRBD2 on 6 matching bases. Germline assignment: CDR1 SQVTM and CDR2 ANQGSEA. The CDR3 extends over 13 amino acids. Between the trimmed V and J ends, which lost 7 bases and 6 bases, there was a span of 18 bases. Here the CDR3 reads CSARKAGIQTQYF. Here the CDR3 DNA reads TGCAGCGCCAGAAAAGCGGGTATCCAGACCCAGTACTTC.

Of note for this clonotype: It may be a read error: a sequence one base away is much more abundant. The chain links TRBV20-1 to TRBJ1-5; D ambiguous. The CDR3 is 13 residues long. CDR1 is DFQATT, CDR2 SNEGSKA, per germline (reference sequence). DNA for the CDR3: TGCAGTGCTAGACCCCAACCCAATCAGCGCCAGCATTTT. Translating gives CSARPQPNQRQHF.

This clonotype was observed at least ten times. The V gene is TRBV29-1, the J gene TRBJ2-2; 11 nucleotides line up with TRBD2. CDR3 length: 16 residues. CDR1 is SQVTM, CDR2 ANQGSEA, per germline. Trimming removed 5 bases from V and 5 bases from J; junction bases left unmatched: 10. CDR3 nucleotide sequence: TGCAGCGTTTCGACCGGGACTAGCGGATCGACCGGGGAGCTGTTTTTT. As protein: CSVSTGTSGSTGELFF.

This clonotype occurred many times. V usage is TRBV3-1 and J usage is TRBJ1-6; D gene unclear. V was trimmed by 1 base and J by 0 bases, leaving 10 bases between them. CDR1 is LGHDT and CDR2 is YNNKEL in the germline V gene (reference sequence). The CDR3 is 17 amino acids. The CDR3 spells CASSQGLAGSYNSPLHF. CDR3 bases: TGTGCCAGCAGCCAAGGGTTGGCAGGCTCCTATAATTCACCCCTCCACTTT.